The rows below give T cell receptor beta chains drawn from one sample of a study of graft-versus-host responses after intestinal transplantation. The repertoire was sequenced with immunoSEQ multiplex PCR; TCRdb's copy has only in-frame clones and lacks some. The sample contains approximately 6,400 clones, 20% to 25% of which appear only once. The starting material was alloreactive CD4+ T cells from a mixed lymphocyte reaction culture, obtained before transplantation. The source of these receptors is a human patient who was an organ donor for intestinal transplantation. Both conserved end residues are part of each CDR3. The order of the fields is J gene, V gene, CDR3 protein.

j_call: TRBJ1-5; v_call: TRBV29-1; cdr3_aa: CSVVDQDVNQPQHF
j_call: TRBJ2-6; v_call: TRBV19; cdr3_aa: CASCQHSGANVLTF
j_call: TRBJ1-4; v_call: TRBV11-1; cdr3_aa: CASSLMYAVGNPREKLFF
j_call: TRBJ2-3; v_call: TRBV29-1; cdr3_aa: CSVAGGTDTQYF
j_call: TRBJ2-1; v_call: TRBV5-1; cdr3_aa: CASSLAGRGGPFEQFF
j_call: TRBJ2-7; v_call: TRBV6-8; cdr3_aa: CAGGGPSYEQYF
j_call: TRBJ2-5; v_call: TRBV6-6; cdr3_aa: CASRPLAGPRGQYF
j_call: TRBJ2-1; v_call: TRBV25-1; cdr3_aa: CASMTSGRFNEQFF
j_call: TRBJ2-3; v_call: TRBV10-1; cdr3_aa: CASSSVGLAANPRKPDTQYF
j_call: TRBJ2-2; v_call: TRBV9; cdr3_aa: CASSVDYLNTGELFF
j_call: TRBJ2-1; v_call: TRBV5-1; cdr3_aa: CASSFGTLGSNEQFF
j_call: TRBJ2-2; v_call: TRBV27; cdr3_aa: CASKGVAGGTGELFF
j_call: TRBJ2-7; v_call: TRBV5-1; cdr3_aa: CASSLPTGTPTYEQYF
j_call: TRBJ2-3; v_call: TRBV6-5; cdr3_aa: CASRWLTSGGDTQYF
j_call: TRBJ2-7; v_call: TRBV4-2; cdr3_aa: CASSLWTGGSDEQYF
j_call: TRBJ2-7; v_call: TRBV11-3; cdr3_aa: CASSPGASYEQYF
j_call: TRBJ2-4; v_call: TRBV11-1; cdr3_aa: CASSSPPGTPRYIQYF
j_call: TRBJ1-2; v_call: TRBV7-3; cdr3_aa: CASSLSSYGYTF
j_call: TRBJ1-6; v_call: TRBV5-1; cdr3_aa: CASSPGGYLPYNSPLHF
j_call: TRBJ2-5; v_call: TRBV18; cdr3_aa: CASSTPGQLWYQETQYF
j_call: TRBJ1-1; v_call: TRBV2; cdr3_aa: CASSVRGENTEAFF
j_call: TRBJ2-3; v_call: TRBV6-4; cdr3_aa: CASRAGGKVDTQYF
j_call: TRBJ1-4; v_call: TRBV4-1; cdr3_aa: CASSHPRTGGNEKLFF
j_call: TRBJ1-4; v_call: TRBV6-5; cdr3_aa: CASSYPGQGNEKLFF